The 19 T cell receptor beta chains listed next were all sequenced from one sample in a study of T cells in Graves' hyperthyroidism and ophthalmopathy. The TCR beta CDR3 regions underwent amplification using RNA transcripts as the source. The HTBI set primed first-round TCR CDR3 RT-PCR. Using its own MiXCR run on the multiplex PCR reads, TCRdb lists one record per CDR3 protein. The data contain 300,000 to 350,000 distinct CDR3 sequences, around a fifth of them singletons. Sample: blood. The source is a woman in her fifties or sixties with Graves' hyperthyroidism.

This CDR3 is CASSSDGLNQPQHF. The CDR3 nucleotides are TGTGCCAGCAGTTCGGACGGCCTCAATCAGCCCCAGCATTTT. J is TRBJ1-5 and V is TRBV6-5, with unresolved D. This CDR3 comprises 14 residues. V gave up 4 bases and J gave up 3 bases, with 10 bases separating them. The germline gives CDR1 MNHEY, CDR2 SVGAGI.

The rearrangement joins TRBV27 to TRBJ1-5, with a weak D call TRBD1 (5 bases). Trimming cost V 6 bases and J 0 bases, with 12 bases left between them. Germline loops: CDR1 MNHEY, CDR2 SMNVEV (reference sequence). This CDR3 contains 15 residues. Here the CDR3 DNA reads TGTGCCAGCAGACCTCGACAGAATAGCAATCAGCCCCAGCATTTT. Translation gives CASRPRQNSNQPQHF.

V gene TRBV10-3 combines with J gene TRBJ1-2, with D perhaps TRBD1 (6 bases). V lost 9 bases and J 7 bases, leaving 18 bases between the germline ends. This CDR3 region has 13 residues. CDR1 is ENHRY and CDR2 is SYGVKD in the germline V gene. The CDR3 DNA follows: TGTGCCATTACCCGGGACACAAGTGGTGGCTACACCTTC. Its protein is CAITRDTSGGYTF.

This clonotype showed up many times. The chain employs TRBV12-3 or TRBV12-4 and TRBJ2-3; 10 bases match TRBD1. This CDR3 is 15 amino acids long. V lost 5 bases, J lost 4 bases, and 6 bases stayed unmatched. This CDR3 reads CASSRQGAHSDTQYF. As DNA, the CDR3 is TGTGCCAGCAGTAGACAGGGGGCGCACTCAGATACGCAGTATTTT.

Turning to this clonotype: A single base separates this from a much larger clone, so it may be a read error. The chain has TRBV10-3 and TRBJ1-2; 7 bases line up with TRBD1. The CDR3 has 13 amino acids. J gave up 5 bases and V 3 bases, and 3 bases lay outside the gene matches. The germline gives CDR1 ENHRY, CDR2 SYGVKD. The CDR3 spells CAISDGQAYGYTF. The CDR3 DNA sequence: TGTGCCATCAGTGATGGACAGGCGTATGGCTACACCTTC.

This clonotype was found many times. V usage is TRBV30 and J usage is TRBJ1-2, with 7 bases lining up with TRBD1. J was trimmed by 3 bases and V by 5 bases; bases with no gene match: 6. The CDR3 consists of 13 residues. The germline V gene has CDR1 GTSNPN and CDR2 SVGIG (reference sequence). The CDR3 bases are TGTGCCTGGTCCGACAGGGCGGACTATGGCTACACCTTC. Its translation is CAWSDRADYGYTF. The entire variable domain, with the rest obtained from reference TRBV30 and TRBJ1-2, is as follows: SQTIHQWPATLVQPVGSPLSLECTVEGTSNPNLYWYRQAAGRGLQLLFYSVGIGQISSEVPQNLSASRPQDRQFILSSKKLLLSDSGFYLCAWSDRADYGYTFGSGTRLTVV.

This clonotype has only a few counts. CDR3 in DNA: TGTGCCTGGAAGGAGCTAGCGGGCCCATATGAGCAGTACTTC. This sequence encodes CAWKELAGPYEQYF. The chain couples TRBV30 to TRBJ2-7; 8 bases line up with TRBD2. The CDR3 has 14 amino acids. With 4 bases clipped from V and 7 bases from J, the junction kept 12 bases outside the gene matches. The germline V gene has CDR1 GTSNPN and CDR2 SVGIG (reference sequence).

This clonotype came up a few times. The V and J genes are TRBV5-1 and TRBJ1-2; D uncertain. Trimming took off 0 bases at V and 1 base at J, with 7 bases between the two ends. Germline-derived CDR1 and CDR2 are SGHRS and YFSETQ. The CDR3 is 14 amino acids. In DNA, the CDR3 is TGCGCCAGCAGCTTGGCCCGTTTTAACTATGGCTACACCTTC. Its protein is CASSLARFNYGYTF.

This clonotype was counted only a few times. V gene TRBV6-1 combines with J gene TRBJ1-5; D unresolved. V was trimmed by 1 base and J by 0 bases, leaving 10 bases between them. The CDR3 extends over 16 amino acids. Germline V gene lookup returns CDR1 MNHNS and CDR2 SASEGT. The CDR3 protein is CASSEEIGVSNQPQHF. Here the CDR3 DNA reads TGTGCCAGCAGTGAAGAAATTGGGGTTAGCAATCAGCCCCAGCATTTT.

The chain employs TRBV2 and TRBJ2-3, with TRBD2 identical over 12 bases. This CDR3 is 15 amino acids long. Losses at the gene ends were 4 bases for V and 5 bases for J; bases not matched to a gene: 4. The V gene's germline CDR1 is SNHLY and CDR2 FYNNEI. CDR3 sequence reads: CASSALAGGLDTQYF. CDR3 coding DNA: TGTGCCAGCAGTGCCCTAGCGGGGGGGCTAGATACGCAGTATTTT.

This clonotype was recorded many times. The J gene is TRBJ2-7, the V gene TRBV30; D assignment may be TRBD1 or TRBD2 (6 bases each). The CDR3 contains 14 residues. The germline V and J ends were trimmed by 0 bases and 2 bases, with 11 bases remaining between them. The V gene's germline CDR1 is GTSNPN and CDR2 SVGIG (reference sequence). CDR3 sequence (DNA): TGTGCCTGGAGTGTAGGGGGGCAGACCTACGAGCAGTACTTC. Translating gives CAWSVGGQTYEQYF.

The gene calls are TRBV6-1 and TRBJ1-5; D is unresolved. CDR3 size: 14 residues. Germline V lookup: CDR1 MNHNS, CDR2 SASEGT. The germline V and J ends were trimmed by 7 bases and 3 bases, with 13 bases remaining between them. The CDR3 DNA sequence: TGTGCCAGCACTCTACCTGCTTTCAATCAGCCCCAGCATTTT. Amino acid sequence: CASTLPAFNQPQHF.

V usage is TRBV2 and J usage is TRBJ1-6, with D unclear. This CDR3 comprises 12 residues. From germline, CDR1 is SNHLY and CDR2 FYNNEI. Between the trimmed V and J ends, which lost 8 bases and 5 bases, there was a span of 7 bases. The CDR3 nucleotides are TGTGCCAGCGAACAAGATAATTCACCCCTCCACTTT. This codes for CASEQDNSPLHF.

This clonotype was picked up many times. The chain links TRBV2 to TRBJ1-1; D uncertain. The CDR3 length is 14 residues. Deletions cut 3 bases from V and 10 bases from J, with 18 bases between. Germline CDR1 reads SNHLY; CDR2 reads FYNNEI. The CDR3 bases are TGTGCCAGCAGTGAGACGACGGGTGGACGCGGAGCTTTCTTT. As protein: CASSETTGGRGAFF. The variable domain in full, completed from reference TRBV2 and TRBJ1-1, reads EPEVTQTPSHQVTQMGQEVILRCVPISNHLYFYWYRQILGQKVEFLVSFYNNEISEKSEIFDDQFSVERPDGSNFTLKIRSTKLEDSAMYFCASSETTGGRGAFFGQGTRLTVV.

Concerning this clonotype itself: Sequence at one end of the junction differs from germline and may be a read error. The genes are TRBV7-7 and TRBJ2-5; D is ambiguous. The CDR3 consists of 14 residues. Germline lookup yields CDR1 SSHAT and CDR2 FNYEAQ (reference sequence). For the CDR3, the DNA is TGTGCTAGCAGCTTAGCTTCGGCCCCAGAGACCCAGTACTTC. Translated, it gives CASSLASAPETQYF.

This clonotype was found many times. The chain joins TRBV30 to TRBJ1-2; possibly TRBD1 for D (6 bases). Germline-derived CDR1 and CDR2 are GTSNPN and SVGIG (reference sequence). The CDR3 consists of 13 residues. Between the trimmed V and J ends, which lost 4 bases and 6 bases, there was a span of 15 bases. CDR3 DNA sequence: TGTGCCTGGACCGGGACAAGGAAGGATGGCTACACCTTC. It yields the protein CAWTGTRKDGYTF.

This clonotype was counted at least ten times. The chain recombines TRBV5-1 with TRBJ1-1; TRBD1 agrees at 7 bases. CDR1 SGHRS and CDR2 YFSETQ come from the germline V gene. The CDR3 has 14 residues. V was clipped by 0 bases and J by 5 bases; unmatched bases: 4. CDR3 region: CASSLGGGKTEAFF. CDR3 in DNA: TGCGCCAGCAGCTTGGGAGGGGGCAAAACTGAAGCTTTCTTT. The whole variable domain, filled in from reference TRBV5-1 and TRBJ1-1, reads KAGVTQTPRYLIKTRGQQVTLSCSPISGHRSVSWYQQTPGQGLQFLFEYFSETQRNKGNFPGRFSGRQFSNSRSEMNVSTLELGDSALYLCASSLGGGKTEAFFGQGTRLTVV.

This clonotype was found many times. The rearrangement uses TRBV28 and TRBJ2-7; 11 bases align to TRBD2. The germline CDR1 and CDR2 sequences are MDHEN and SYDVKM. The V and J ends lost 1 base and 6 bases, in that order; junction bases with no gene match: 2. The CDR3 totals 14 residues. The CDR3 loop reads CASSLYSGRGEQYF. CDR3 in DNA: TGTGCCAGCAGTTTATATAGCGGGAGGGGCGAGCAGTACTTC.

This clonotype was seen at least ten times. The chain recombines TRBV7-9 with TRBJ2-5; the D gene is possibly TRBD2 (6 bases). The length of the CDR3 is 14 residues. Germline lookup yields CDR1 SEHNR and CDR2 FQNEAQ (reference sequence). Trimming stripped 5 bases from V and 1 base from J, with 11 bases between. The CDR3 DNA reads as TGTGCCAGCAGCCCCGGGAGAGGCCAAGAGACCCAGTACTTC. Translated: CASSPGRGQETQYF.